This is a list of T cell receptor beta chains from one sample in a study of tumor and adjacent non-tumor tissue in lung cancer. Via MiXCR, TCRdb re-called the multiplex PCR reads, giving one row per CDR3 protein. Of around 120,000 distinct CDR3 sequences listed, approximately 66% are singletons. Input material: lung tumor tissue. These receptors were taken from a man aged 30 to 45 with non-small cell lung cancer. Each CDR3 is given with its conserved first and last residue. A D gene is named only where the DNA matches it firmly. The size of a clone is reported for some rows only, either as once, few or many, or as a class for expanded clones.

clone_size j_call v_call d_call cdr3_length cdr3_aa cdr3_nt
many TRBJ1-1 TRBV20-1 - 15 CSATSGEGSGTEAFF TGCAGTGCGACCTCCGGCGAGGGCTCGGGCACTGAAGCTTTCTTT
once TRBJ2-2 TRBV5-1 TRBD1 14 CASSSGQGTGEMFF TGCGCCAGCAGCTCGGGACAGGGAACCGGGGAAATGTTTTTT
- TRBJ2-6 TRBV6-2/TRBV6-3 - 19 CASSSLLGLSHSGANVMTF TGTGCCAGCAGCTCCTTACTCGGCCTTTCTCACTCTGGAGCCAACGTCATGACTTTC
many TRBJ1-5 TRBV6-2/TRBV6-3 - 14 CASRVGGWDQPQHF TGTGCCAGCAGAGTGGGGGGCTGGGATCAGCCCCAGCATTTT
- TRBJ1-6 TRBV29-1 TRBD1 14 CSALTGQTNSPLHF TGCAGCGCCCTGACAGGGCAGACGAATTCACCCCTCCACTTT
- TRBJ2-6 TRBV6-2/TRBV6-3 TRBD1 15 CASSPRGPGANVMTF TGTGCCAGCAGTCCTAGGGGGCCTGGGGCTAACGTCATGACTTTT
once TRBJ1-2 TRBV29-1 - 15 CSVENNEGANHGYTF TGCAGCGTTGAAAACAACGAGGGAGCTAACCATGGCTACACCTTT
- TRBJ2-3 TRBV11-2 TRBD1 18 CARNPRHLQGVSTDTQYF TGTGCCAGAAATCCGCGCCACCTACAGGGGGTGAGCACAGATACGCAGTATTTT
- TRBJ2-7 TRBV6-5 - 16 CVNSYPKLGGSKEQYF TGTGTCAACAGTTACCCAAAATTAGGGGGATCTAAGGAGCAGTACTTC
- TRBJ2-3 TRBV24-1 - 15 CATSESGTGADTQCF TGTGCCACCAGTGAATCCGGGACGGGGGCAGATACGCAGTGTTTT
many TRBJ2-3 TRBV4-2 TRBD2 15 CASSLGLTVTDTQYF TGTGCCAGCAGCCTGGGACTAACCGTCACAGATACGCAGTATTTT
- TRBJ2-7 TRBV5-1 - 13 CACRPDSSYEQYF TGCGCCTGCAGACCAGACAGTTCCTACGAGCAGTACTTC
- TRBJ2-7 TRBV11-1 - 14 CASSLGGRVHDQYF TGTGCCAGCAGCTTAGGTGGCAGGGTACACGATCAGTACTTC
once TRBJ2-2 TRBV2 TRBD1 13 CASGTGMAGELFF TGTGCCAGTGGGACAGGGATGGCCGGGGAGCTGTTTTTT
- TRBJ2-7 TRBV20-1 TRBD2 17 CSARTLLAGGSYNEQYF TGCAGTGCTAGAACCCTGTTAGCGGGGGGATCCTACAATGAGCAGTACTTC
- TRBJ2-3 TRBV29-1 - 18 CSVELFRTTSGATGTQYF TGCAGCGTTGAACTATTTAGAACGACGTCGGGGGCTACGGGTACGCAATATTTT
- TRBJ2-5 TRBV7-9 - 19 CASSSPSGIGVWYQETQYF TGTGCCAGCAGCTCGCCCTCCGGGATAGGAGTCTGGTACCAAGAGACCCAGTACTTC
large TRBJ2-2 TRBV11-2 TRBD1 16 CASSPGTGLNTGELFF TGTGCCAGCAGCCCCGGGACAGGACTAAACACCGGGGAGCTGTTTTTT
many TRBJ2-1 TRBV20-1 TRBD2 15 CSAILGTSGGGEQFF TGCAGTGCTATCCTTGGGACTAGCGGGGGGGGGGAGCAGTTCTTC
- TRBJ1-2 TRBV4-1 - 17 CASSQGGGGEGPYDYTF TGCGCCAGCAGCCAAGGAGGGGGAGGGGAGGGGCCTTATGACTACACCTTC
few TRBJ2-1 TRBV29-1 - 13 CSVEGTVDNELFF TGCAGCGTTGAAGGGACGGTCGACAATGAGCTGTTCTTC
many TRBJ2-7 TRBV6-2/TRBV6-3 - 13 CASSSVFNYEQYF TGTGCCAGCAGTTCGGTATTTAACTACGAGCAGTACTTC
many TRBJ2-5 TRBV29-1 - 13 CSVESPRGETQYF TGCAGCGTTGAATCCCCCAGAGGGGAGACCCAGTACTTC
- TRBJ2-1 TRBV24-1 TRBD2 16 CATSDQAGGSYNEQFF TGTGCCACCAGTGATCAAGCGGGAGGTTCCTACAATGAGCAGTTCTTC
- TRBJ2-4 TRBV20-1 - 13 CSGGVRAKHIQHF TGCAGTGGAGGGGTGCGAGCCAAACACATTCAGCACTTC
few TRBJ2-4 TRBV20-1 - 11 CGAPRGNIQYF TGCGGCGCCCCAAGGGGCAACATTCAGTACTTC
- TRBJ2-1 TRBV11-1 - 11 CAISSPGRQFF TGTGCCATCAGCTCCCCGGGCAGGCAGTTCTTC
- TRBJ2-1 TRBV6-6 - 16 CASSSSCGRGYNGQFF TGTGCCAGCAGCTCCTCATGCGGGCGGGGTTACAATGGGCAGTTCTTC
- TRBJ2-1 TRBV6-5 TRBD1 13 CACSYRGGHEQFF TGTGCCTGCAGTTACAGGGGCGGCCATGAGCAGTTCTTC
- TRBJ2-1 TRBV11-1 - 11 CASNYSGVAFF TGTGCCAGCAACTATTCGGGGGTAGCGTTCTTC
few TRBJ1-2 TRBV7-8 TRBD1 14 CASSPRTGGTGYTF TGTGCCAGCAGTCCGCGGACAGGGGGGACCGGCTACACCTTC
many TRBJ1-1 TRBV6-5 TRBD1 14 CASIERQGNTEAFF TGTGCCAGCATCGAAAGACAGGGGAACACTGAAGCTTTCTTT
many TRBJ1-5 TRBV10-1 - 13 CASSAAGNQPQHF TGCGCCAGCAGTGCGGCGGGCAATCAGCCCCAGCATTTT
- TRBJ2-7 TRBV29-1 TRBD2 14 CSVVASGNVYGQYF TGTAGCGTTGTGGCTAGCGGGAACGTCTACGGGCAGTACTTC
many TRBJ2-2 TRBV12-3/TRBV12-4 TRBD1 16 CASSTGTGGGTGELFF TGTGCCAGCAGTACCGGGACAGGGGGTGGTACCGGGGAGCTGTTTTTT
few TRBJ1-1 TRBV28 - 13 CASSRGGNTEAFF TGTGCCAGCAGCCGGGGGGGGAACACTGAAGCTTTCTTT
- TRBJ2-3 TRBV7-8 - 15 CASNPKDWPTDTQYF TGTGCCAGCAACCCAAAGGATTGGCCCACAGATACGCAGTATTTT
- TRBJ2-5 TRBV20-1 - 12 CSADQPGEAQYF TGTAGTGCAGACCAGCCAGGGGAGGCCCAGTACTTC
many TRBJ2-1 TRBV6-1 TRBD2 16 CASSESLAGVYNEQFF TGTGCCAGCAGTGAATCTCTAGCGGGAGTCTACAATGAGCAGTTCTTC
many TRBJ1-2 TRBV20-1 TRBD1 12 CSAREGTVGYTF TGCAGTGCTAGAGAAGGGACAGTTGGCTACACCTTC
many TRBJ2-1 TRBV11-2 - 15 CASSSERAVYNEQFF TGTGCCAGCAGCTCCGAGAGGGCCGTGTACAATGAGCAGTTCTTC
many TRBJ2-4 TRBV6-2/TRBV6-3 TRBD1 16 CASNHLRDRIPNIQYF TGTGCCAGCAACCATCTCCGGGACAGGATCCCAAACATTCAGTACTTC